This T cell receptor (beta chain) originates from a study of CD8 T cells in ankylosing spondylitis. Study-wide findings and caveats: About 8 highly homologous variants made up a TCR beta motif, and this motif appeared characteristic of ankylosing spondylitis blood. Disease-linked clones bore a CD8+ phenotype and were relatively rare in peripheral blood.

The germline V and J ends were trimmed by 3 bases and 0 bases, with 10 bases remaining between them. Germline V CDR1 and CDR2: SGDLS, YYNGEE. CDR3 length equals 14 residues. Quantitative barcoded 5'-RACE was used to prepare TCR beta libraries. MiXCR was run by TCRdb on the 5' RACE reads, yielding one entry per CDR3 protein. The profile shows about 210,000 distinct CDR3 sequences, about 7% of them singletons. The table lists this clonotype with a few counts. Its antigen is not identified. The chain joins TRBV9 to TRBJ2-7; a possible D gene is TRBD1 (6 bases). The TCR was taken from a male donor with ankylosing spondylitis. Sequencing was carried out using blood, either unsorted or a sorted T cell fraction (not recorded which). The CDR3 bases are TGTGCCAGCAGCGCACCGGACAGCTCCTACGAGCAGTACTTC. Translation gives CASSAPDSSYEQYF.